Presented here are 21 T cell receptor beta chains from one specimen sequenced in a study of vaccination and CD4 T cells after COVID-19. The assay that was used to sequence DNA from cultured CD4+ T cells was the Oncomine TCR Beta short-read assay. TCRdb used MiXCR to reprocess the PCR reads, holding one entry per CDR3 protein. The data contain 8,500 to 11,000 distinct CDR3 sequences, approximately 64% of them singletons. These receptors are not linked to any known antigen. Indicated treatment: approximately 9-day PBMC culture with coronavirus spike peptide pools or control peptides (ViraFEST assay). Sequencing was done on a sample of CD4+ T cells from blood, cultured in vitro. These receptors were obtained from a human donor who had recovered from COVID-19.

In this sample, this clonotype turned up once. The V and J genes are TRBV20-1 and TRBJ2-3; 12 positions agree with TRBD2. The V gene's germline CDR1 is DFQATT and CDR2 SNEGSKA (reference sequence). The CDR3 sequence is 14 residues long. Trimming cost V 4 bases and J 3 bases; bases outside gene matches: 2. This chain's CDR3 is CSATTSGGTDTQYF. The CDR3 nucleotides read TGCAGTGCTACCACTAGCGGGGGGACAGATACGCAGTATTTT.

This clonotype was seen more than once but under ten times. The genes are TRBV20-1 and TRBJ2-2; tentatively, D is TRBD1 (5 bases). The CDR3 runs to 14 residues. In germline, CDR1 is DFQATT, CDR2 SNEGSKA (reference sequence). Deletions cut 6 bases from V and 0 bases from J, with 11 bases between. The CDR3 nucleotides read TGCAGTGCCACTAAGGGGTCGAACACCGGGGAGCTGTTTTTT. This encodes CSATKGSNTGELFF.

CDR3: CASSLRGGAGYTF. The DNA for the CDR3 is TGTGCCAGCAGCCTTAGGGGAGGGGCTGGCTACACCTTC. The rearrangement joins TRBV2 to TRBJ1-2, with D possibly matching TRBD1 (5 bases). CDR3 size: 13 residues. CDR1 is SNHLY and CDR2 is FYNNEI in the germline V gene. The V end lost 6 bases, the J end lost 7 bases, and 15 bases lay between the germline ends.

The chain couples TRBV6-1 to TRBJ1-1; D is unclear. V lost 5 bases, J lost 1 base, and 2 bases lay in between. The CDR3 totals 11 residues. Germline V lookup: CDR1 MNHNS, CDR2 SASEGT. In nucleotides, the CDR3 is TGTGCCAGCAGTCGGAACACTGAAGCTTTCTTT. It encodes CASSRNTEAFF.

There are a few counts of this clonotype. The DNA of the CDR3 is TGTGCCAGTGGACTAGCGGGGGGAATCCAAAACATTCAGTACTTC. It encodes CASGLAGGIQNIQYF. This rearrangement joins TRBV6-2 or TRBV6-3 to TRBJ2-4, with 14 bases fitting TRBD2. The germline gives CDR1 MNHEY, CDR2 SVGEGT. CDR3 length equals 15 residues. The junction had 6 bases not matched to a gene; V was cut back by 9 bases and J by 5 bases.

This chain links TRBV20-1 with TRBJ1-1; D is ambiguous. The CDR3 has 15 residues. From germline, CDR1 is DFQATT and CDR2 SNEGSKA (reference sequence). V lost 0 bases, J lost 1 base, and 12 bases lay in between. In DNA, the CDR3 is TGCAGTGCTAGAGATTCCGGTTCTAGGAACACTGAAGCTTTCTTT. This encodes CSARDSGSRNTEAFF.

The rearrangement links TRBV6-2 or TRBV6-3 to TRBJ1-1; tentative D call: TRBD1 (5 bases). Between the trimmed V and J ends, which lost 7 bases and 1 base, there was a span of 16 bases. This CDR3 is built from 15 residues. CDR1 and CDR2 (germline): MNHEY, SVGEGT. CDR3 nucleotides: TGTGCCAGCACCCCAGGGCTGGGGAGGAACACTGAAGCTTTCTTT. This encodes CASTPGLGRNTEAFF.

V gene TRBV20-1 combines with J gene TRBJ1-2, with D tentatively TRBD1 (5 bases). V lost 5 bases to trimming and J lost 0 bases, with 10 bases between them. In germline, CDR1 is DFQATT, CDR2 SNEGSKA (reference sequence). This CDR3 has 13 residues. The CDR3 coding sequence is TGCAGTGCTCTACAGGAAACTAACTATGGCTACACCTTC. This gives the protein CSALQETNYGYTF.

The V gene is TRBV19, the J gene TRBJ1-1; a possible D gene is TRBD1 (6 bases). Germline CDR1 reads LNHDA; CDR2 reads SQIVND (reference sequence). The germline V and J ends were trimmed by 0 bases and 0 bases, with 20 bases remaining between them. The CDR3 loop spans 19 amino acids. CDR3 region: CASSIDLSRGRLLNTEAFF. The CDR3 bases are TGTGCCAGTAGTATAGATCTATCTAGGGGGAGGCTTTTGAACACTGAAGCTTTCTTT.

The table lists this clonotype with a few counts. J is TRBJ1-4 and V is TRBV10-3; no reliable D call. V dropped 5 bases and J dropped 3 bases, with 10 bases sitting between them. The germline gives CDR1 ENHRY, CDR2 SYGVKD. The CDR3 consists of 14 residues. The CDR3 protein is CAISPDGPNEKLFF. The CDR3 nucleotides are TGTGCCATCAGTCCGGACGGACCTAATGAAAAACTGTTTTTT.

Note on this clonotype: The DNA is omitted, as the CDR3 cannot be located on it reliably, and the CDR3 follows TCRdb's listing. This chain links TRBV10-3 with TRBJ2-7; no DNA check was done on the table's D call, TRBD1. The germline V gene encodes CDR1 ENHRY and CDR2 SYGVKD. A total of 12 residues make up the CDR3, ends included. CDR3 sequence reads: CAISDVGTGAIV.

V gene TRBV7-9 combines with J gene TRBJ2-7, with D hard to call. There are 15 residues in the CDR3. Trimming cost V 2 bases and J 4 bases, with 15 bases left between them. CDR1 and CDR2 from the germline V gene are SEHNR and FQNEAQ (reference sequence). The CDR3 region is CASSLNGFGSYEQYF. As DNA, the CDR3 is TGTGCCAGCAGCTTAAATGGTTTCGGATCATACGAGCAGTACTTC.

This clonotype was seen a handful of times. V gene TRBV20-1 combines with J gene TRBJ2-2; 10 bases line up with TRBD2. Germline loops: CDR1 DFQATT, CDR2 SNEGSKA (reference sequence). V gave up 5 bases and J gave up 4 bases; unmatched junction bases: 7. The CDR3 contains 15 residues. The DNA of the CDR3 is TGCAGTGCTCGGCCTAGCGGGGGCCGCACCGGGGAGCTGTTTTTT. Encoded protein: CSARPSGGRTGELFF.

This clonotype was observed once. The J gene is TRBJ2-7, the V gene TRBV28, with 13 bases identical to TRBD2. This CDR3 comprises 17 residues. The trim removed 0 bases at V and 7 bases at J, leaving 9 bases unmatched. The germline gives CDR1 MDHEN, CDR2 SYDVKM. The CDR3 coding sequence is TGTGCCAGCAGTTTATGGGAACTAGCGGGAGGGCCTGGAGAGCAGTACTTC. This sequence encodes CASSLWELAGGPGEQYF.

For this clonotype: The junction departs from the called germline gene at one end, perhaps through a read error. The chain uses TRBV30 and TRBJ2-2; TRBD2 is a possible D gene (5 bases). CDR3 length: 12 residues. Per germline, CDR1 GTSNPN and CDR2 SVGIG (reference sequence). In DNA form, the CDR3 reads TGTGCCTGGAGCCTAGACACCGGGGAACTGTTTTTT. Translation gives CAWSLDTGELFF.

The CDR3 DNA reads as TGTGCCAGCAGCCCCGACAGGTGGGTCACTGAAGCTTTCTTT. Translated, it gives CASSPDRWVTEAFF. The chain carries TRBV11-3 and TRBJ1-1; D is perhaps TRBD1 (6 bases). The CDR3 length is 14 residues. Germline values: CDR1 SGHNT, CDR2 YENEEA. The germline V and J ends were trimmed by 5 bases and 4 bases, with 14 bases remaining between them.

This clonotype was detected only a few times. The J gene is TRBJ2-3, the V gene TRBV24-1; 7 positions agree with TRBD1. The germline V gene encodes CDR1 KGHDR and CDR2 SFDVKD. V dropped 0 bases and J dropped 5; count of bases not matched to a gene: 7. The CDR3 consists of 16 residues. DNA of the CDR3: TGTGCCACCAGTGATTTGCGAGGGGGCGCGAAAGATACGCAGTATTTT. This sequence encodes CATSDLRGGAKDTQYF.

In its sample, this clonotype was seen a few times. The CDR3 region has the DNA TGTGCCAGCAGTAGAACGTGGGACAGTCAAGGCACAGATACGCAGTATTTT. This sequence encodes CASSRTWDSQGTDTQYF. J is TRBJ2-3 and V is TRBV6-1, with TRBD1 matching over 7 bases. After removal of 5 bases from V and 1 base from J, the junction contained 12 bases not matched to a gene. Germline V lookup: CDR1 MNHNS, CDR2 SASEGT. The CDR3 covers 17 residues.

The rearrangement links TRBV18 to TRBJ1-6; D is unresolved. This CDR3 region has 16 residues. Germline CDR1 and CDR2: KGHSH and LQKENI. The V end was cut by 6 bases, the J end by 7 bases, with 19 bases between. The CDR3 is CASSPQATGVNSPLHF. CDR3 DNA: TGTGCCAGCTCCCCTCAAGCTACGGGAGTCAATTCACCCCTCCACTTT.

This clonotype has only a few counts. The rearrangement joins TRBV27 to TRBJ1-2, with 9 bases identical to TRBD1. The length of the CDR3 is 13 residues. Germline values: CDR1 MNHEY, CDR2 SMNVEV (reference sequence). The ends lost 3 bases at V and 4 bases at J; junction bases unmatched: 0. CDR3 coding DNA: TGTGCCAGCAGTTTGACAGGGGGCTATGGCTACACCTTC. This sequence encodes CASSLTGGYGYTF.

This CDR3 is CASSSLKVAGAPRWSPLHF. CDR3 DNA: TGTGCCAGCAGTTCCCTCAAGGTTGCGGGGGCACCTCGTTGGTCACCCCTCCACTTT. The gene calls are TRBV27 and TRBJ1-6; tentatively, D is TRBD1 (6 bases). The germline V gene encodes CDR1 MNHEY and CDR2 SMNVEV (reference sequence). This CDR3 is built from 19 residues. The ends were cut back, 4 bases at V and 10 bases at J, with 29 bases in the middle.